This is a list of T cell receptor beta chains from one sample in a study of Ad26.COV2.S vaccination and SARS-CoV-2 variants. Data came from immunoSEQ multiplex PCR; TCRdb stores just in-frame clones and leaves some out. This sample has some 460,000 clones, with 80% to 90% found just once. Sequenced here: peripheral blood, sampled in a trial of Ad26.COV2.S vaccine versus placebo. The receptors shown here come from a person between 18 and 59 years old who received the Ad26.COV2.S COVID-19 vaccine or a placebo. CDR3s include the opening cysteine and the closing phenylalanine or tryptophan. The D gene is left open where the match is weak. The size field is filled for only some rows; it gives once, few, many or a size class.

d_call,clone_size,v_call,j_call,cdr3_aa,cdr3_nt
TRBD2,once,TRBV5-4,TRBJ2-5,CASRSLAGMGETQYF,TGTGCCAGCAGGTCTTTAGCGGGAATGGGGGAGACCCAGTACTTC
.,.,TRBV6-6,TRBJ1-4,CASSLQTTNEKLFF,TGTGCCAGCAGTCTACAGACAACTAATGAAAAACTGTTTTTT
.,.,TRBV19,TRBJ1-3,CASSSIGSRSGNTIYF,TGTGCCAGTAGTAGTATCGGCAGCCGCTCTGGAAACACCATATATTTT
.,.,TRBV21-1,TRBJ2-1,CASSKVASGGAHEQFF,TGTGCCAGCAGCAAAGTGGCCAGCGGGGGGGCCCATGAGCAGTTCTTC
.,.,TRBV9,TRBJ1-2,CASSGWPSYGYTF,TGTGCCAGCAGCGGCTGGCCAAGCTATGGCTACACCTTC
.,.,TRBV7-9,TRBJ1-4,CASSLFQIGEKLFF,TGTGCCAGCAGCTTATTCCAAATCGGTGAAAAACTGTTTTTT
.,once,TRBV5-8,TRBJ2-4,CASSLVAGNIQYF,TGTGCCAGCAGCTTGGTTGCAGGAAACATTCAGTACTTC
.,.,TRBV9,TRBJ1-1,CASSARGARDTEAFF,TGTGCCAGCAGCGCCCGTGGGGCGCGGGACACTGAAGCTTTCTTT
.,.,TRBV3-1/TRBV3-2,TRBJ1-2,CASSGRDNRTYGYTF,TGTGCCAGCAGCGGCCGGGACAACCGAACCTATGGCTACACCTTC
TRBD2,.,TRBV15,TRBJ2-2,CATSLTSGSGELFF,TGTGCCACCAGCTTAACTAGCGGGAGCGGGGAGCTGTTTTTT
.,.,TRBV18,TRBJ2-1,CASSSSSPLAYNEQFF,TGTGCCAGCTCATCATCTAGTCCCCTCGCCTACAATGAGCAGTTCTTC
TRBD2,once,TRBV5-1,TRBJ2-3,CASHGLAGTTDTQYF,TGCGCCAGCCACGGGCTAGCGGGGACCACAGATACGCAGTATTTT
.,.,TRBV19,TRBJ1-3,CASSIAWGSGNTIYF,TGTGCCAGTAGTATCGCTTGGGGTTCTGGAAACACCATATATTTT
.,.,TRBV18,TRBJ1-1,CASSPGAFHDNTEAFF,TGTGCCAGCTCACCGGGGGCCTTCCATGACAACACTGAAGCTTTCTTT
.,.,TRBV3-1/TRBV3-2,TRBJ2-7,CASSQAGLYEQYF,TGTGCCAGCAGCCAAGCGGGCCTCTACGAGCAGTACTTC
TRBD1,.,TRBV28,TRBJ2-7,CASTQGGAYEQYF,TGTGCCAGCACACAGGGGGGAGCCTACGAGCAGTACTTC
.,.,TRBV7-9,TRBJ1-6,CASSLVGVASPLHF,TGTGCCAGCAGCTTAGTAGGGGTTGCGTCACCCCTCCACTTT
TRBD1,.,TRBV20-1,TRBJ2-7,CSASSLGGGYEQYF,TGCAGTGCTAGTTCGTTAGGGGGCGGGTACGAGCAGTACTTC
.,.,TRBV12-3/TRBV12-4,TRBJ1-1,CASSLQMNTEAFF,TGTGCCAGCAGTTTGCAAATGAACACTGAAGCTTTCTTT
.,.,TRBV28,TRBJ1-4,CASSSLVATNEKLFF,TGTGCCAGCAGTTCCCTGGTTGCAACTAATGAAAAACTGTTTTTT
TRBD2,once,TRBV27,TRBJ2-7,CASSLSMGLAGAYEQYF,TGTGCCAGCAGTTTATCGATGGGGCTAGCGGGAGCCTACGAGCAGTACTTC
.,.,TRBV6-6,TRBJ1-2,CASSLRTENYGYTF,TGTGCCAGCAGTCTAAGGACGGAAAACTATGGCTACACCTTC
.,.,TRBV5-1,TRBJ2-1,CASSLAGPSGEQFF,TGCGCCAGCAGCTTGGCCGGGCCTTCTGGTGAGCAGTTCTTC
TRBD1,.,TRBV6-1,TRBJ2-5,CASSESGQGPQETQYF,TGTGCCAGCAGTGAATCAGGACAGGGACCCCAAGAGACCCAGTACTTC
TRBD2,.,TRBV18,TRBJ2-1,CASSPLAGSYNEQFF,TGTGCCAGCTCACCCCTAGCGGGGTCCTACAATGAGCAGTTCTTC
TRBD1,few,TRBV5-4,TRBJ1-5,CASSLGTGAGQPQHF,TGTGCCAGCAGCTTAGGGACAGGGGCAGGCCAGCCCCAGCATTTT
.,.,TRBV2,TRBJ1-1,CASSGGIGAFF,TGTGCCAGCAGCGGGGGGATCGGGGCTTTCTTT
.,.,TRBV19,TRBJ2-7,CASSTQGTYEQYF,TGTGCCAGTAGTACGCAGGGGACGTACGAGCAGTACTTC
.,.,TRBV27,TRBJ1-6,CASSFGGYSPLHF,TGTGCCAGCAGTTTCGGGGGCTATTCACCCCTCCACTTT
.,.,TRBV18,TRBJ1-3,CASSPIAGVSGNTIYF,TGTGCCAGCTCACCAATCGCAGGGGTGTCTGGAAACACCATATATTTT
.,.,TRBV6-6,TRBJ2-5,CASSISQARVGETQYF,TGTGCCAGCAGTATATCCCAGGCCAGGGTGGGGGAGACCCAGTACTTC
.,once,TRBV3-1/TRBV3-2,TRBJ1-4,CASSLEGLREKLFF,TGTGCCAGCAGCCTGGAGGGCTTAAGGGAAAAACTGTTTTTT
TRBD1,.,TRBV27,TRBJ2-1,CASSLDYRGNEQFF,TGTGCCAGCAGTCTAGACTACAGGGGAAATGAGCAGTTCTTC
.,.,TRBV21-1,TRBJ2-6,CASSTPDREGSGANVLTF,TGTGCCAGCAGCACCCCTGACAGGGAAGGCTCTGGGGCCAACGTCCTGACTTTC
TRBD2,.,TRBV13,TRBJ2-4,CASSPVTSGVAKNIQYF,TGTGCCAGCAGCCCGGTGACTAGCGGGGTAGCCAAAAACATTCAGTACTTC
TRBD1,.,TRBV7-2,TRBJ2-1,CASSRDRYPYNEQFF,TGTGCCAGCAGCCGGGACAGGTACCCCTACAATGAGCAGTTCTTC
TRBD1,.,TRBV28,TRBJ2-7,CASSWTGNSYEQYF,TGTGCCAGCAGTTGGACAGGAAACTCCTACGAGCAGTACTTC
.,.,TRBV28,TRBJ2-3,CASSTLARSTDTQYF,TGTGCCAGCAGTACCCTAGCGCGTAGCACAGATACGCAGTATTTT
.,.,TRBV10-3,TRBJ1-2,CAISTDRNYGYTF,TGTGCCATCAGTACAGACAGGAACTATGGCTACACCTTC
TRBD1,.,TRBV7-9,TRBJ1-4,CASSQTGVEKLFF,TGTGCCAGCAGTCAGACAGGGGTTGAAAAACTGTTTTTT
.,.,TRBV19,TRBJ1-3,CASSIGGMDTIYF,TGTGCCAGTAGTATCGGAGGGATGGACACCATATATTTT
TRBD2,.,TRBV7-2,TRBJ2-4,CASSPTRLAGMNIQYF,TGTGCCAGCAGCCCTACCCGACTAGCGGGAATGAACATTCAGTACTTC